This T cell receptor beta chain was documented in a study of shared clonotypes between healthy human individuals (TCRdb year 2020). Turning to the overall study: A couple of women and three men aged 18 to 49 years were included in the cohort. Leukapheresis yielded between about 0.85 and 9 billion PBMCs per donor. For each donor, CD4 naive and CD4 memory were each run on three plates, CD8 naive on two plates, and CD8 memory on one plate. Libraries were prepared and TCR repertoires were sequenced by different laboratories using diverse techniques, in order to increase sequencing depth and limit assay-specific biases. Blood TCR repertoires of roughly five healthy adults were deeply sequenced to estimate repertoire size and the extent of clonotype sharing between individuals. Results the study describes overall, beyond this receptor: Rarefaction of sorted-subset datasets indicated incomplete sequencing despite the large sequencing depth. Because the study included a small number of donors, the genetic and exposure-history diversity represented was limited. Sampling was restricted to blood, and TCR repertoires in tissues likely differ from the TCR repertoires found in blood. Pairwise subsampling indicated that sequencing depth was expected to affect the degree of clonotype sharing among donors. Sharing across a few donors was observed for roughly 5% of naive CD4, over 3% of naive CD8, 2% to 2.5% of memory CD4, and about 0.39% of memory CD8 clonotypes. Naive subsets generally had larger estimated clonotype richness than memory subsets did. Higher generation probabilities were observed for clonotypes shared by all four sorted-subset donors than for non-shared clonotypes.

This clone was seen more than once but under ten times. Its antigen is unknown. Base qualities are not recorded, but no much larger clone differs from it by a single base. The donors were healthy, HIV-negative adults who had no recently reported acute infections or vaccinations. All donors were Caucasian adults living in Nashville, Tennessee, USA. CD4+ T cells were enriched through magnetic negative selection, after which naive cells were positively selected on CD45RA and the remaining negative fraction served as the memory subset. Blood was collected by leukapheresis, and PBMCs were isolated by Ficoll-Histopaque density gradient centrifugation and then cryopreserved in liquid nitrogen vapor phase. Analytical flow cytometry was used to check the purity and quantity of every magnetically sorted T cell population. Genomic DNA was isolated from each sorted fraction and quantified by UV absorbance on a Nanodrop 2000c.

Using the deep immunoSEQ assay, multiplex PCR amplified TCR CDR3 regions from genomic DNA. Extracted genomic DNA from each cell subset was spread evenly across all wells of several immunoSEQ 96-well plates, with each plate serving as a replicate. Each replicate PCR for sorted subsets received 200 ng genomic DNA, equal to roughly 29,000 T cell genomes. Purified libraries were measured with a Qubit 3.0 fluorometer, size-checked on a Bioanalyzer 2100, and measured again with the KAPA Library Quantification kit. Each immunoSEQ 96-well plate was sequenced on its own single-read 150-cycle Illumina NextSeq 550 flow cell. Per the source publication's procedure: Because only junctional sequences without quality scores were contained in the immunoSEQ output, filtering matching that applied to full-length reads could not be performed. To assign V/J genes and CDR3, sequences were annotated against IMGT germline references using PyIR, a Python wrapper for IgBLAST v1.9. Any read was removed if the V/J assignment was weak (E-value above 1e-6), the CDR3 was missing, or the read contained stop codons, out-of-frame junctions, or ambiguous translated residues. A V3J clonotype was defined by an identical inferred V gene, J gene, and CDR3 amino acid sequence. The percentage overlap between two repertoires was calculated by dividing the number of shared unique clonotypes by the size of the smaller repertoire. Repertoire richness was assessed with RTK rarefaction, the Chao1 estimator, and Recon v2.1 estimates of unobserved clonotypes. For all TCRbeta clonotypes obtained by the gDNA method from several donors, generation probabilities were computed with OLGA. This is the immuneACCESS table as TCRdb keeps it, with only in-frame sequences that have V and J called. A part of the clones is gone; compared with another copy, unresolved V genes explain less than half, and the rest is unexplained. V, J and clone size are those of that table, while D and trimming were read from the DNA. The sample table shows a few million clones, and approximately 94% are seen once. The leading ten clones occupy roughly 0.13% of the sample.

A distance of 4 bases separates the germline ends of V and J, which lose 0 bases and 3 bases respectively. The germline V gene (reference sequence) specifies LNHNV as CDR1 and YYDKDF as CDR2. Counted from cysteine to phenylalanine, this CDR3 has 13 amino acids. Only the CDR3 part of the read is kept: 39 bases, read in frame from the first base. Sequencing was carried out using naive CD4+ T cells sorted from blood. The sample's cell subset or site, from its label and the paper: CD45RA+ positively selected. The sequence was obtained from a man younger than 35 in good health. The chain is made from TRBV15 and TRBJ2-3, with an unclear D gene assignment. The nucleotide sequence is TGTGCCACCAGCAGAGATCAGACAGATACGCAGTATTTT. Its translation reads: CATSRDQTDTQYF. Supplemented by the reference TRBV15 and TRBJ2-3 proteins around the CDR3, the complete variable domain is DAMVIQNPRYQVTQFGKPVTLSCSQTLNHNVMYWYQQKSSQAPKLLFHYYDKDFNNEADTPDNFQSRRPNTSFCFLDIRSPGLGDTAMYLCATSRDQTDTQYFGPGTRLTVL.